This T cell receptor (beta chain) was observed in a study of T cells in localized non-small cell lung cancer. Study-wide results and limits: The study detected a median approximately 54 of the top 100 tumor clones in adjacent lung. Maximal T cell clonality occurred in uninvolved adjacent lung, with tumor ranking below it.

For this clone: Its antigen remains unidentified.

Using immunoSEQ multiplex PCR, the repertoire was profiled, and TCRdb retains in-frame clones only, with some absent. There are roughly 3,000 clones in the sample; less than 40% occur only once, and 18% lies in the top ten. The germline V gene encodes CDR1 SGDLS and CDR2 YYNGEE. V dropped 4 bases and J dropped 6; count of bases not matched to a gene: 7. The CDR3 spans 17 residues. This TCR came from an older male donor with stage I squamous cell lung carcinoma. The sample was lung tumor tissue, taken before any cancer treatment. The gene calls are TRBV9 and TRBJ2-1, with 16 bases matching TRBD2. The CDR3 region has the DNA TGTGCCAGCAGCAAAGGGACTAGCGGGAGGGGCGGCAATGAGCAGTTCTTC. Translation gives CASSKGTSGRGGNEQFF.